The rows below give T cell receptor beta chains drawn from one sample of a study of T cell responses to AZD1222 COVID-19 vaccine. Method: immunoSEQ multiplex PCR; TCRdb's copy keeps in-frame clones and lacks some. The sample has around 100,000 clones; 70% to 90% are singletons. Sequenced here: peripheral blood, sampled on day 0 of AZD1222 vaccination. The receptors shown here come from an adult in good health. The CDR3 runs from the conserved cysteine through the conserved F or W. D genes are given only for firm matches. Some rows mark clone size as missing; the rest say once, few, many or name a class of expanded clone.

TRBV24-1	-	-	TRBJ2-7	TGTGCCACCGCACAGGGCTCGTCCTACGAGCAGTACTTC	CATAQGSSYEQYF
TRBV4-1	-	-	TRBJ1-2	TGCGCCAGCAGCCAAGATCGATGGGACGCTGGTAGGGGCTACACCTTC	CASSQDRWDAGRGYTF
TRBV20-1	-	-	TRBJ2-7	TGCAGTGCTAGTTTGGGGGACGAGCAGTACTTC	CSASLGDEQYF
TRBV29-1	few	-	TRBJ1-1	TGCAGCGTCGGGATTAGACAGAACACTGAAGCTTTCTTT	CSVGIRQNTEAFF
TRBV6-4	-	-	TRBJ2-1	TGTGCCAGCAGTGACTCGGGCCTTACGGAGCAGTTCTTC	CASSDSGLTEQFF
TRBV10-3	-	TRBD2	TRBJ2-7	TGTGCCATCAGTGATGGCGGGCTAGGCGGGAGCTACGAGCAGTACTTC	CAISDGGLGGSYEQYF
TRBV18	-	-	TRBJ1-1	TGTGCCAGCACGTTAACCCTCTTCAACAGCGAAGGAAACACTGAAGCTTTCTTT	CASTLTLFNSEGNTEAFF
TRBV28	-	-	TRBJ1-6	TGTGCCAGCAGTTTACGAGGGGCTGGGATGGATTCACCCCTCCACTTT	CASSLRGAGMDSPLHF
TRBV2	-	TRBD1	TRBJ1-1	TGTGCCAGCAGACGGGACAGGGGGCGAATCGCTGAAGCTTTCTTT	CASRRDRGRIAEAFF
TRBV11-2	few	TRBD2	TRBJ2-1	TGTGCCAGCAGCTTTGGCGGGGGGGACAATGAGCAGTTCTTC	CASSFGGGDNEQFF
TRBV5-1	-	TRBD1	TRBJ2-7	TGCGCCAGCAGCTTTTTGGGACAGGGGGCCTACGAGCAGTACTTC	CASSFLGQGAYEQYF
TRBV7-3	-	TRBD2	TRBJ2-3	TGTGCCAGCAGCAAGGGACTAGCGGAAGATACGCAGTATTTT	CASSKGLAEDTQYF
TRBV19	-	-	TRBJ1-5	TGTGCCAGTAGTATCCGGCCAGGGGAGAGCAATCAGCCCCAGCATTTT	CASSIRPGESNQPQHF
TRBV7-9	-	-	TRBJ2-3	TGTGCCAGCAGCTTTGGGACGTTTGGGCACACAGATACGCAGTATTTT	CASSFGTFGHTDTQYF
TRBV6-5	-	-	TRBJ2-3	TGTGCCAGCAGTTCCCCAGGGAGTCTCACAGATACGCAGTATTTT	CASSSPGSLTDTQYF
TRBV7-9	once	TRBD1	TRBJ2-1	TGTGCCAGCAGCCACCCCCAGGACAGGGCCTACAATGAGCAGTTCTTC	CASSHPQDRAYNEQFF
TRBV6-1	-	-	TRBJ2-7	TGTGCCAGCAGTGATGAGGGAGTTAGCTCCTACGAGCAGTACTTC	CASSDEGVSSYEQYF
TRBV7-3	-	-	TRBJ1-1	TGTGCCAGCAGCTTCACCTTGAACACTGAAGCTTTCTTT	CASSFTLNTEAFF
TRBV12-5	-	-	TRBJ1-1	TGTGCTAGTGCCCTGGATAACACTGAAGCTTTCTTT	CASALDNTEAFF
TRBV29-1	-	TRBD1	TRBJ1-2	TGCAGCGTTTCAGGACAGGGGGCCGGTGGCTACACCTTC	CSVSGQGAGGYTF
TRBV12-3/TRBV12-4	few	-	TRBJ1-1	TGTGCCAGCAGTTTAGGAGGGGGCACTGAAGCTTTCTTT	CASSLGGGTEAFF
TRBV6-2/TRBV6-3	-	-	TRBJ2-7	TGTGCCAGCAGTTACGATGAGTTCAACGAGCAGTACTTC	CASSYDEFNEQYF
TRBV7-8	-	TRBD1	TRBJ1-5	TGTGCCAGCAGCTCAGGACAGGGAGGAGGACAGCCCCAGCATTTT	CASSSGQGGGQPQHF
TRBV7-9	-	-	TRBJ1-4	TGTGCCAGCAGCTTGGGGACCGATAATGAAAAACTGTTTTTT	CASSLGTDNEKLFF
TRBV28	-	TRBD2	TRBJ2-3	TGTGCCAGCAGTTTATTGGCTAGCGGGAGGGCAGATACGCAGTATTTT	CASSLLASGRADTQYF
TRBV4-3	once	-	TRBJ2-5	TGCGCCAGCAGCCATATAGTAGGGGAGACCCAGTACTTC	CASSHIVGETQYF
TRBV5-6	few	TRBD1	TRBJ1-1	TGTGCCAGCAGTAAAACAGGGGGCTGGACTGAAGCTTTCTTT	CASSKTGGWTEAFF